This T cell receptor beta chain was identified in a study of blood T cell repertoires in COVID-19. The CDR3 covers 14 residues. Germline V CDR1 and CDR2: SQVTM, ANQGSEA. Trimming removed 8 bases at V and 4 bases at J, with 20 bases between. The assay was immunoSEQ multiplex PCR, and TCRdb's table has in-frame clones only and misses some. This table has about 170,000 clones, around nine tenths appearing once. The TCR comes from a man aged 50 to 60 who had recovered from COVID-19. This chain uses TRBV29-1 with TRBJ1-1; D possibly corresponds to TRBD1 (5 bases). The material sequenced was peripheral blood. The chain's CDR3 is CSIRGLNGGTEAFF. The CDR3 nucleotides read TGCAGCATCCGGGGGTTAAACGGTGGCACTGAAGCTTTCTTT.